Given below is one T cell receptor (beta chain) in context. Its antigen is still unknown. The data belong to a study of cytomegalovirus exposure and HLA in healthy donors. Broader study findings: A few CMV-associated chains proved CMV antigen-specific in vitro. Reports showed the classifier diagnosing cytomegalovirus status with high specificity and sensitivity.

The approximately 120-subject validation cohort, separate from the 666-subject first cohort, included the donors. The CDR3 is made up of 11 amino acids. CDR1 and CDR2 from the germline V gene are GTSNPN and SVGIG (reference sequence). Trimming pared 0 bases from V and 9 bases from J, leaving 8 bases between. Here immunoSEQ multiplex PCR was the method, and the copy in TCRdb shows in-frame clones only, minus some. The table has over 150,000 clones, 86% seen once. This sequence was found in a woman aged 30 to 39 in good health and CMV-seronegative. The rearrangement joins TRBV30 to TRBJ1-2; D is unresolved. Sequenced sample: PBMCs. CDR3 residues: CAWSVTGRYTF. The DNA of the CDR3 is TGTGCCTGGAGTGTAACGGGTCGCTACACCTTC. Together with reference TRBV30 and TRBJ1-2, the CDR3 gives the full variable domain: SQTIHQWPATLVQPVGSPLSLECTVEGTSNPNLYWYRQAAGRGLQLLFYSVGIGQISSEVPQNLSASRPQDRQFILSSKKLLLSDSGFYLCAWSVTGRYTFGSGTRLTVV.